This T cell receptor beta chain was sequenced during a study of cytomegalovirus exposure and HLA in healthy donors. Whole-study results and caveats: Rarity characterized most TCR sequences, yet some public TCRs appeared in many donors. The listing of 150 or so TCR beta chains classed them as cytomegalovirus-associated.

Donors were drawn from the approximately 120-subject validation cohort, separate from the approximately 640-subject first cohort. TCRdb keeps only in-frame clones here, not all; method: immunoSEQ multiplex PCR. The data contain hundreds of thousands of clones, around 89% of them singletons. Turning to this clone: Its antigen remains unidentified.

The clonotype originates from a woman between 18 and 29 years old in good health and CMV-seronegative. The material sequenced was PBMCs.

CDR3 sequence: CASSQGTSVMETQYF. CDR3 bases: TGTGCCAGCAGCCAAGGGACTAGTGTAATGGAGACCCAGTACTTC. The V and J genes are TRBV14 and TRBJ2-5, with 7 bases matching TRBD2. The CDR3 spans 15 residues. With V trimmed by 1 base and J by 5 bases, 7 bases remained unmatched. In germline, CDR1 is SGHDN, CDR2 FVKESK.